The subject of this entry is one T cell receptor (beta chain). The antigen this receptor binds is unknown. The record has no base qualities; no much larger clone is one base away. CDR1 LGHDT and CDR2 YNNKEL are derived from the germline V gene (reference sequence). Inclusive of the bounding cysteine and phenylalanine, the CDR3 is 13 residues long. CDR3 DNA only is kept here, 39 bases in frame from base 1. V sheds 1 base and J sheds 10 bases, leaving 8 bases between their ends. This sample was taken from a study of patients and donors after allogeneic stem cell transplantation (dated by TCRdb to 2019 to 2021). Libraries were built with RT-PCR. Instrument on record: NextSeq 550. TCRdb reworked the public reads: Q25 trimming with fastp, MiXCR clone assembly, productive beta chains retained. Each entry is one CDR3 protein sequence, shown with its most common DNA and genes. In this sample the table shows approximately 200,000 distinct CDR3 sequences, around 40% of which occur a single time. Around a tenth of the sample belongs to the ten largest clones.

This receptor was identified in a human donor who was either an allogeneic HSCT recipient or a stem cell or donor lymphocyte infusion donor (not recorded which). It is not recorded whose cells these are; they may come from a transplant donor. Sequencing was carried out using blood, either unsorted or a sorted T cell fraction (not recorded which). The V and J genes are TRBV3-1 and TRBJ1-6; the D segment cannot be called with confidence. The CDR3 region reads CASSQAANSPLHF. At the DNA level, the sequence is TGTGCCAGCAGCCAAGCCGCGAACTCACCCCTCCACTTT.